This is a list of T cell receptor beta chains from one sample in a study of CD8 T cells in ankylosing spondylitis. TCRdb re-called the 5' RACE reads with MiXCR, one entry per CDR3 protein. The sample yields 84,000 or so distinct CDR3 sequences, 27% seen once. The sample taken for sequencing was blood, either unsorted or a sorted T cell fraction (not recorded which). The origin of the receptors is a male donor with ankylosing spondylitis or in good health (not recorded which). CDR3s include the opening cysteine and the closing phenylalanine or tryptophan. Each record gives: CDR3 length, clone size, V gene, D gene, J gene, CDR3 protein, CDR3 DNA. The D gene is left open where the match is weak. A row's size may be missing; if present it is once, few, many or a size class.

>12|.|TRBV29-1|.|TRBJ2-7
CSVRTGRYEQYF
TGCAGCGTTCGTACAGGACGATACGAGCAGTACTTC
>18|.|TRBV11-2|.|TRBJ2-1
CASSLGGSRVSSYNEQFF
TGTGCCAGCAGCTTAGGGGGTTCACGGGTCAGCTCCTACAATGAGCAGTTCTTC
>13|.|TRBV20-1|.|TRBJ2-2
CSAREDYTGELFF
TGCAGTGCTAGGGAGGATTACACCGGGGAGCTGTTTTTT
>14|.|TRBV7-3|.|TRBJ2-5
CASSLSLAAKTQYF
TGTGCCAGCAGCTTATCCCTAGCTGCGAAGACCCAGTACTTC
>15|.|TRBV5-1|TRBD1|TRBJ2-3
CASSFVTGAGDTQYF
TGCGCCAGCAGCTTCGTGACAGGGGCTGGAGATACGCAGTATTTT
>12|few|TRBV2|TRBD1|TRBJ1-1
CASKPGGTEAFF
TGTGCCAGCAAACCAGGGGGCACTGAAGCTTTCTTT
>15|few|TRBV5-6|.|TRBJ2-5
CASSSPGTYQETQYF
TGTGCCAGCAGCTCACCCGGGACGTACCAAGAGACCCAGTACTTC
>17|few|TRBV29-1|TRBD1|TRBJ1-2
CSVFRVVTGGTIGGYTF
TGCAGCGTTTTTCGGGTTGTAACAGGGGGTACTATCGGTGGCTACACCTTC
>15|.|TRBV5-1|.|TRBJ2-1
CASSLESGIYNEQFF
TGCGCCAGCAGCTTGGAGTCCGGAATATACAATGAGCAGTTCTTC
>18|.|TRBV10-1|.|TRBJ2-3
CASSGMDGPLRKTDTQYF
TGCGCCAGCAGTGGTATGGACGGACCTTTAAGGAAGACAGATACGCAGTATTTT
>15|once|TRBV5-1|.|TRBJ2-3
CASSSVRVSTDTQYF
TGCGCCAGCAGCTCGGTGAGGGTTAGCACAGATACGCAGTATTTT
>19|.|TRBV7-3|.|TRBJ2-2
CASSSQFTGTSGHTGELFF
TGTGCCAGCAGCTCTCAATTTACGGGGACCAGCGGGCACACCGGGGAGCTGTTTTTT
>15|.|TRBV7-2|.|TRBJ2-5
CASSLVGTSRETQYF
TGTGCCAGCAGCTTAGTGGGGACTTCACGTGAGACCCAGTACTTC
>16|few|TRBV15|.|TRBJ2-1
CATSRGGDPSIYEQFF
TGTGCCACCAGCAGAGGAGGGGACCCCTCGATATATGAGCAGTTCTTC
>15|.|TRBV9|TRBD2|TRBJ2-3
CASSVVIAGRNTQYF
TGTGCCAGCAGCGTAGTAATAGCGGGGCGCAATACGCAGTATTTT
>14|few|TRBV18|.|TRBJ1-5
CASSPGGLLRAQHF
TGTGCCAGCTCACCTGGGGGGCTCCTTAGGGCCCAGCATTTT
>14|.|TRBV6-1|.|TRBJ2-7
CASRTLTSSYEQYF
TGTGCCAGCAGGACATTAACCAGCTCCTACGAGCAGTACTTC
>17|.|TRBV15|.|TRBJ2-5
CATSRDLLGSVMETQYF
TGTGCCACCAGCAGAGATTTGTTGGGTAGCGTTATGGAGACCCAGTACTTC
>13|.|TRBV5-1|.|TRBJ2-5
CASSGSRGETQYF
TGCGCCAGCAGCGGCTCCCGTGGAGAGACCCAGTACTTC
>16|many|TRBV2|.|TRBJ2-2
CASSEGWGGNTGELFF
TGTGCCAGCAGTGAAGGGTGGGGGGGCAACACCGGGGAGCTGTTTTTT
>14|.|TRBV5-1|.|TRBJ2-7
CASSPTGNPYEQYF
TGCGCCAGCAGCCCAACAGGGAACCCCTACGAGCAGTACTTC
>15|.|TRBV4-1|TRBD2|TRBJ2-1
CASSQALRTSGQQFF
TGCGCCAGCAGCCAAGCCCTCCGGACTAGCGGCCAGCAGTTCTTC
>14|few|TRBV20-1|TRBD1|TRBJ2-2
CSAKGTADTGELFF
TGCAGTGCTAAAGGGACAGCGGACACCGGGGAGCTGTTTTTT
>14|.|TRBV6-1|.|TRBJ2-7
CASSKNRVSSEQYF
TGTGCCAGCAGTAAAAACAGGGTGAGCTCCGAGCAGTACTTC
>15|.|TRBV5-6|.|TRBJ2-1
CASSDGRISYNEQFF
TGTGCCAGCAGCGACGGACGGATAAGCTACAATGAGCAGTTCTTC
>13|.|TRBV7-9|.|TRBJ2-5
CASSFEGVETQYF
TGTGCCAGCAGCTTCGAAGGGGTAGAGACCCAGTACTTC